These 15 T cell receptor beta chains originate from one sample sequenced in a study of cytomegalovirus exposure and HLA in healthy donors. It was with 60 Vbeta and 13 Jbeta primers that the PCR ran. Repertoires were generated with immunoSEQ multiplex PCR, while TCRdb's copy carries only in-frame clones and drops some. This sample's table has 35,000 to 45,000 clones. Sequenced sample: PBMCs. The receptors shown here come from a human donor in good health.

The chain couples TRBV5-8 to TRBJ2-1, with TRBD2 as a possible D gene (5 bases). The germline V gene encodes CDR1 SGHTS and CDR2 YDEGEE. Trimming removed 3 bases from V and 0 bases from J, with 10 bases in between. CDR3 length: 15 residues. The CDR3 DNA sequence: TGTGCCAGCAGCTCAACTGGGAGCTCCTACAATGAGCAGTTCTTC. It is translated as CASSSTGSSYNEQFF.

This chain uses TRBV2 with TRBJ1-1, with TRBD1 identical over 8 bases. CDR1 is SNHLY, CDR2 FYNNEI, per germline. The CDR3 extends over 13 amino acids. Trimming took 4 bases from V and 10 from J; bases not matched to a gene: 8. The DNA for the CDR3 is TGTGCCAGCAGTGGCTCCGGACAGGGCGCAGCTTTCTTT. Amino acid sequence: CASSGSGQGAAFF.

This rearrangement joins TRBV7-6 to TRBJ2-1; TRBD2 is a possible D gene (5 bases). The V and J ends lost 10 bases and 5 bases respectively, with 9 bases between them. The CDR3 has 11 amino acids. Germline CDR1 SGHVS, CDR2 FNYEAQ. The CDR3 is CATLRDNEQFF. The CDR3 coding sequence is TGTGCCACCCTGAGGGACAATGAGCAGTTCTTC.

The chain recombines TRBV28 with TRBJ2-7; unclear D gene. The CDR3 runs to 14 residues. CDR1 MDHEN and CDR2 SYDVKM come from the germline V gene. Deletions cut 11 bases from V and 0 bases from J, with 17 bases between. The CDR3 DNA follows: TGTGCCTCCCGCCGAGCGAGCCTCTCCTACGAGCAGTACTTC. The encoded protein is CASRRASLSYEQYF.

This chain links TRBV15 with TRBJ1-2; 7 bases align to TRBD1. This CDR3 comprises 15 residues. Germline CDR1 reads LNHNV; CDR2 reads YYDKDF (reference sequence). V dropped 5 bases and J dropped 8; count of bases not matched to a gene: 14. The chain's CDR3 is CATSLVTGSLNGYTF. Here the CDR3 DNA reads TGTGCCACCAGCTTGGTGACAGGGTCCCTCAACGGCTACACCTTC.

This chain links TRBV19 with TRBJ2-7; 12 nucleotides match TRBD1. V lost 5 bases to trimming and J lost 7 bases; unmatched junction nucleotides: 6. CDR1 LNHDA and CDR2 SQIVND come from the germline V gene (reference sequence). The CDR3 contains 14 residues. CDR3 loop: CASSFGTGGNEQYF. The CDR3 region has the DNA TGTGCCAGTAGTTTCGGGACAGGGGGCAATGAGCAGTACTTC. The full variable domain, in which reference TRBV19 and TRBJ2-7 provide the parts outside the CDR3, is DGGITQSPKYLFRKEGQNVTLSCEQNLNHDAMYWYRQDPGQGLRLIYYSQIVNDFQKGDIAEGYSVSREKKESFPLTVTSAQKNPTAFYLCASSFGTGGNEQYFGPGTRLTVT.

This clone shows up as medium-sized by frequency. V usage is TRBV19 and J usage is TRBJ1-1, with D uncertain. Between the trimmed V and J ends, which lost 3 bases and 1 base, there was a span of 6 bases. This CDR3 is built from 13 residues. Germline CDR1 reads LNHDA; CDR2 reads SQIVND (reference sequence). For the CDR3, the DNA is TGTGCCAGTAGTATTGGGCAGAACACTGAAGCTTTCTTT. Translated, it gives CASSIGQNTEAFF.

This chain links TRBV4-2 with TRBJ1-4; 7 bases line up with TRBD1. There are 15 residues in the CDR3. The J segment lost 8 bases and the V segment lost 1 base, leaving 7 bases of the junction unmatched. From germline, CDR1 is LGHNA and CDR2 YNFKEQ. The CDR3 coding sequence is TGTGCCAGCAGCCAAGGTCAGGGGGTCGTAGAAAAACTGTTTTTT. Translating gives CASSQGQGVVEKLFF.

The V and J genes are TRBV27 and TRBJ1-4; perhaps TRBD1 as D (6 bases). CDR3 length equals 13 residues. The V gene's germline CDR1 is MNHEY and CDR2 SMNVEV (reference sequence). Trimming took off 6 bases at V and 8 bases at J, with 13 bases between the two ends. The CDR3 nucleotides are TGTGCCAGCAGCCAAAGGGGGAGCGAAAAACTGTTTTTT. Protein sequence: CASSQRGSEKLFF. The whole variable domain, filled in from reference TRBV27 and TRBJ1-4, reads EAQVTQNPRYLITVTGKKLTVTCSQNMNHEYMSWYRQDPGLGLRQIYYSMNVEVTDKGDVPEGYKVSRKEKRNFPLILESPSPNQTSLYFCASSQRGSEKLFFGSGTQLSVL.

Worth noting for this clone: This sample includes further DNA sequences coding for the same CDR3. The CDR3 sequence is CASSQDPTGRQPQHF. CDR3 sequence (DNA): TGCGCCAGCAGCCAAGATCCCACAGGCCGGCAGCCCCAGCATTTT. The chain carries TRBV4-1 and TRBJ1-5, with D perhaps TRBD1 (5 bases). CDR1 and CDR2 (germline): MGHRA, YSYEKL. This CDR3 spans 15 amino acids. V was clipped by 0 bases and J by 7 bases, with 13 bases between them.

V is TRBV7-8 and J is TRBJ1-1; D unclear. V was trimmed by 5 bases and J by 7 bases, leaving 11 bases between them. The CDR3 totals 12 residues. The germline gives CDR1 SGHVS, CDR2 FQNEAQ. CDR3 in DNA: TGTGCCAGCAGCCCCGAGGTGTATGAAGCTTTCTTT. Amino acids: CASSPEVYEAFF.

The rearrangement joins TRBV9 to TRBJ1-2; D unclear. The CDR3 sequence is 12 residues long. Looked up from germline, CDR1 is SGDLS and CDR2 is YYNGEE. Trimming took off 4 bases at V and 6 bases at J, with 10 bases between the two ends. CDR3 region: CASSKPGDGYTF. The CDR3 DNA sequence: TGTGCCAGCAGCAAACCCGGGGATGGCTACACCTTC. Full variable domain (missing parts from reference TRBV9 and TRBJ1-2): DSGVTQTPKHLITATGQRVTLRCSPRSGDLSVYWYQQSLDQGLQFLIQYYNGEERAKGNILERFSAQQFPDLHSELNLSSLELGDSALYFCASSKPGDGYTFGSGTRLTVV.

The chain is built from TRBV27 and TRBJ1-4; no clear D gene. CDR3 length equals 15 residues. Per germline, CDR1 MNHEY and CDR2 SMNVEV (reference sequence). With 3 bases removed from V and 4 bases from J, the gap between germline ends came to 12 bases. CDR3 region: CASSLDHSFNEKLFF. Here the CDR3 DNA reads TGTGCCAGCAGTTTGGATCACAGTTTTAATGAAAAACTGTTTTTT.

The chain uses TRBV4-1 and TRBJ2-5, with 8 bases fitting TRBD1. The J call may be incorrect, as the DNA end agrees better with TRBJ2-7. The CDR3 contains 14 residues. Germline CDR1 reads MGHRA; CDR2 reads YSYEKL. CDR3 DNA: TGCGCCAGCAGCTGGGGGACAGGAACCTACGAGCAGTACTTC. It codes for CASSWGTGTYEQYF.

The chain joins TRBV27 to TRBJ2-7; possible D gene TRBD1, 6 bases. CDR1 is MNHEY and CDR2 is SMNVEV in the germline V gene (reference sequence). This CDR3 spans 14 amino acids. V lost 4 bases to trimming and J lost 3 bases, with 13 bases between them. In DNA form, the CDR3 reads TGTGCCAGCAGTTCGCGGAGGACAGACTACGAGCAGTACTTC. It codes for CASSSRRTDYEQYF.